The 31 T cell receptor beta chains listed next were all sequenced from one sample in a study of beta chain features in type 1 diabetes. Study findings and constraints: All four CD4+ subsets from Type 1 diabetes patients carried moderately but significantly shorter TCRB CDR3s.

These receptors have no identified antigens. Expressed TCRB transcripts were sequenced after all isolated RNA was converted to cDNA. Profiled with immunoSEQ multiplex PCR; TCRdb holds only in-frame clones, not every one. The data show more than 95,000 clones, 17% seen once. Sequencing used central memory CD4+ T cells from blood. Every receptor here comes from a man aged 18 to 29 with type 1 diabetes.

The chain links TRBV30 to TRBJ2-5; possibly TRBD1 for D (6 bases). CDR1 and CDR2 (germline): GTSNPN, SVGIG (reference sequence). The CDR3 consists of 14 residues. The V end was cut by 1 base, the J end by 1 base, with 10 bases between. This CDR3 reads CAWSAGTLQETQYF. The CDR3 nucleotides are TGTGCCTGGAGTGCCGGGACACTCCAAGAGACCCAGTACTTC.

The chain couples TRBV4-1 to TRBJ2-1; D is undetermined. This CDR3 has 16 amino acids. Trimming pared 1 base from V and 0 bases from J, leaving 10 bases between. Germline CDR1 MGHRA, CDR2 YSYEKL. The CDR3 spells CASSQVDILSYNEQFF. In DNA, the CDR3 is TGCGCCAGCAGCCAAGTAGATATCCTCTCCTACAATGAGCAGTTCTTC.

V and J are TRBV29-1 and TRBJ1-1; the D gene is possibly TRBD1 (6 bases). Trimming removed 4 bases from V and 7 bases from J, with 10 bases in between. Per the germline V gene, CDR1 is SQVTM and CDR2 is ANQGSEA. CDR3 length equals 11 residues. Written as DNA, the CDR3 is TGCAGCGTTGGTTCAGGGGTTGAAGCTTTCTTT. Its protein is CSVGSGVEAFF.

The gene calls are TRBV10-3 and TRBJ2-5, with 7 bases identical to TRBD1. In germline, CDR1 is ENHRY, CDR2 SYGVKD. The CDR3 spans 14 residues. Unmatched junction bases numbered 9, after V lost 6 bases and J lost 5 bases. The CDR3 nucleotides are TGTGCCATCAGAGGACAGGACGGCGGGGAGACCCAGTACTTC. Encoded protein: CAIRGQDGGETQYF.

The chain carries TRBV7-6 and TRBJ1-4; D call uncertain. From germline, CDR1 is SGHVS and CDR2 FNYEAQ. This CDR3 spans 15 amino acids. V was clipped by 0 bases and J by 6 bases, with 11 bases between them. For the CDR3, the DNA is TGTGCCAGCAGCTTAGCCGCGGCCCTAGATGAAAAACTGTTTTTT. Translating it yields CASSLAAALDEKLFF.

The V gene is TRBV30, the J gene TRBJ1-5; D not certain. This CDR3 contains 14 residues. V gave up 0 bases and J gave up 4 bases, with 10 bases separating them. Germline assignment: CDR1 GTSNPN and CDR2 SVGIG (reference sequence). This CDR3 is CAWSVPAENQPQHF. The CDR3 DNA follows: TGTGCCTGGAGTGTACCCGCAGAGAATCAGCCCCAGCATTTT.

This clone was seen more than once but under ten times. The rearrangement joins TRBV18 to TRBJ1-5; 9 bases match TRBD1. V lost 5 bases and J lost 3; bases outside the gene matches: 5. CDR3 length: 15 residues. CDR1 and CDR2 from the germline V gene are KGHSH and LQKENI. CDR3 nucleotide sequence: TGTGCCAGCTCATCGGACAGGGGCATCAATCAGCCCCAGCATTTT. Translation: CASSSDRGINQPQHF. Combining the CDR3 with reference TRBV18 and TRBJ1-5 gives the whole variable domain NAGVMQNPRHLVRRRGQEARLRCSPMKGHSHVYWYRQLPEEGLKFMVYLQKENIIDESGMPKERFSAEFPKEGPSILRIQQVVRGDSAAYFCASSSDRGINQPQHFGDGTRLSIL.

This clone was counted once. This chain joins TRBV4-1 and TRBJ2-3; 14 positions agree with TRBD2. The CDR3 is 17 amino acids. In germline, CDR1 is MGHRA, CDR2 YSYEKL. After removal of 4 bases from V and 1 base from J, the junction contained 4 bases not matched to a gene. CDR3 DNA sequence: TGCGCCAGCAGCCTGCCGGGACTAGCGGGAGGCACAGATACGCAGTATTTT. It translates to CASSLPGLAGGTDTQYF.

This clone has just a few counts. This chain connects TRBV6-6 to TRBJ2-7; no definite D call. V dropped 2 bases and J dropped 3 bases, with 5 bases sitting between them. Looked up from germline, CDR1 is MNHNY and CDR2 is SVGAGI (reference sequence). The CDR3 covers 12 residues. The chain's CDR3 is CASSYVGYEQYF. CDR3 nucleotide sequence: TGTGCCAGCAGTTACGTGGGCTACGAGCAGTACTTC.

This clone has more than one count but fewer than ten. The CDR3: CSADNTDTQYF. For the CDR3, the DNA is TGCAGTGCTGATAATACAGATACGCAGTATTTT. V and J are TRBV20-1 and TRBJ2-3, with no clear D. This CDR3 contains 11 residues. Germline CDR1 reads DFQATT; CDR2 reads SNEGSKA (reference sequence). V was cut by 5 bases and J by 3 bases, with 6 bases left in between.

The gene calls are TRBV2 and TRBJ2-7; no definite D call. Germline V gene sequence: CDR1 SNHLY, CDR2 FYNNEI. V lost 2 bases to trimming and J lost 1 base, with 3 bases between them. The CDR3 covers 12 residues. The CDR3, as DNA: TGTGCCAGCAGTGAACTATCCTACGAGCAGTACTTC. It is translated as CASSELSYEQYF.

V usage is TRBV29-1 and J usage is TRBJ2-7, with TRBD2 as a possible D gene (5 bases). The germline V gene has CDR1 SQVTM and CDR2 ANQGSEA. This CDR3 has 13 amino acids. V was trimmed by 6 bases and J by 7 bases, leaving 19 bases between them. The CDR3 nucleotides read TGCAGCGTGTCAGTTGGGAGTCTGGGGGAGCAGTACTTC. Translated, it gives CSVSVGSLGEQYF.

This chain connects TRBV18 to TRBJ2-7, with D hard to call. Germline CDR1 and CDR2: KGHSH and LQKENI. The CDR3 is made up of 15 amino acids. The ends were cut back, 3 bases at V and 2 bases at J, with 14 bases in the middle. Here the CDR3 reads CASSPSMGNPYEQYF. DNA of the CDR3: TGTGCCAGCTCACCGAGTATGGGAAACCCCTACGAGCAGTACTTC.

The chain joins TRBV19 to TRBJ2-5; D possibly corresponds to TRBD1 (5 bases). The CDR3 has 14 residues. The V end was cut by 9 bases, the J end by 4 bases, with 18 bases between. Germline V gives CDR1 LNHDA, CDR2 SQIVND (reference sequence). As DNA, the CDR3 is TGTGCCAGCTCAACATCTGGACAAATAGAGACCCAGTACTTC. This gives the protein CASSTSGQIETQYF.

V is TRBV7-2 and J is TRBJ2-1; 12 nucleotides match TRBD2. V dropped 3 bases and J dropped 10; count of bases not matched to a gene: 7. Germline lookup yields CDR1 SGHTA and CDR2 FQGNSA. CDR3 length: 15 amino acids. The DNA for the CDR3 is TGTGCCAGCAGCTTCGGGACTAGCGGGCTCTGGGAGCAGTTCTTC. Translating it yields CASSFGTSGLWEQFF. Complete variable domain (other parts from reference TRBV7-2 and TRBJ2-1): GAGVSQSPSNKVTEKGKDVELRCDPISGHTALYWYRQSLGQGLEFLIYFQGNSAPDKSGLPSDRFSAERTGGSVSTLTIQRTQQEDSAVYLCASSFGTSGLWEQFFGPGTRLTVL.

The J gene is TRBJ2-5, the V gene TRBV27, with 8 bases that match TRBD1. Looked up from germline, CDR1 is MNHEY and CDR2 is SMNVEV (reference sequence). This CDR3 has 14 residues. V was clipped by 6 bases and J by 3 bases; unmatched bases: 6. The CDR3 loop is CASSSTDREETQYF. The CDR3 nucleotides read TGTGCCAGCAGCTCAACGGACAGGGAAGAGACCCAGTACTTC.

The chain carries TRBV5-1 and TRBJ2-5; the D is unclear. There are 14 residues in the CDR3. V shed 4 bases and J shed 4 bases, with 14 bases lying between them. The germline V gene has CDR1 SGHRS and CDR2 YFSETQ. Written as DNA, the CDR3 is TGCGCCAGCAGCCAACGTCCCGGGCCAGAGACCCAGTACTTC. This gives the protein CASSQRPGPETQYF.

In its sample, this clone was seen a few times. The CDR3 DNA is TGTGCCAGCACCGGGAGGGCCGGTGGTGACGGGGAGCTGTTTTTT. Translated, it gives CASTGRAGGDGELFF. This chain uses TRBV7-2 with TRBJ2-2; 8 nucleotides align to TRBD2. CDR1 is SGHTA and CDR2 is FQGNSA in the germline V gene. CDR3 length equals 15 residues. V was clipped by 7 bases and J by 7 bases; unmatched bases: 11.

The chain couples TRBV6-5 to TRBJ1-2, with a tentative D call TRBD1 (5 bases). Trimming shortened V by 9 bases and J by 5 bases, and 13 bases separated the two germline ends. CDR1 is MNHEY, CDR2 SVGAGI, per germline. The CDR3 contains 12 residues. CDR3 region: CASLQEGYGYTF. In nucleotides, the CDR3 is TGTGCCAGTCTCCAGGAGGGGTATGGCTACACCTTC.

This clone was counted between two and nine times. This chain joins TRBV30 and TRBJ2-7; TRBD2 is a possible D gene (6 bases). The CDR3 sequence is 11 residues long. CDR1 is GTSNPN and CDR2 is SVGIG in the germline V gene (reference sequence). Deletions cut 5 bases from V and 7 bases from J, with 12 bases between. The CDR3 coding sequence is TGTGCCTGGGGAGGGAAGGGTGAGCAGTACTTC. It is translated as CAWGGKGEQYF.

This chain uses TRBV2 with TRBJ2-3; D gene uncertain. V was trimmed by 4 bases and J by 3 bases, leaving 5 bases between them. The CDR3 totals 12 residues. The germline CDR1 and CDR2 sequences are SNHLY and FYNNEI. The CDR3 is CASSVQTDTQYF. CDR3 sequence (DNA): TGTGCCAGCAGTGTACAAACAGATACGCAGTATTTT.

The chain uses TRBV18 and TRBJ1-1; 9 positions match TRBD1. Germline trimming cut 1 base from V and 6 bases from J; bases unmatched to any gene: 0. There are 13 residues in the CDR3. Germline V gene sequence: CDR1 KGHSH, CDR2 LQKENI. The CDR3 nucleotides read TGTGCCAGCTCACCACGGACAGGGGCTGAAGCTTTCTTT. It encodes CASSPRTGAEAFF.

The V and J genes are TRBV9 and TRBJ2-3; no clear D gene. This CDR3 comprises 12 residues. Germline V lookup: CDR1 SGDLS, CDR2 YYNGEE. Trimming took off 1 base at V and 6 bases at J, with 6 bases between the two ends. This CDR3 reads CASSVSPDTQYF. The CDR3 DNA follows: TGTGCCAGCAGCGTATCACCGGATACGCAGTATTTT.

This clone was counted once. A much larger clonotype is one base distant, so this may be a read error. V and J are TRBV2 and TRBJ2-5; no firm D call. This CDR3 comprises 11 residues. The ends were cut back, 7 bases at V and 2 bases at J, with 5 bases in the middle. Per the germline V gene, CDR1 is SNHLY and CDR2 is FYNNEI. In DNA, the CDR3 is TGTGCCAGCATGTATCAAGAGACCCAGTACTTC. This gives the protein CASMYQETQYF.

V usage is TRBV7-9 and J usage is TRBJ1-4; D perhaps matches TRBD1 (6 bases). Germline values: CDR1 SEHNR, CDR2 FQNEAQ (reference sequence). V shed 4 bases and J shed 3 bases, with 12 bases lying between them. The CDR3 runs to 15 residues. The DNA for the CDR3 is TGTGCCAGCAGCTCTGAGACAGGTTCTAATGAAAAACTGTTTTTT. This translates into CASSSETGSNEKLFF.

This clone came up a few times. The J gene is TRBJ1-6, the V gene TRBV27; no reliable D call. The germline CDR1 and CDR2 sequences are MNHEY and SMNVEV (reference sequence). The CDR3 covers 13 residues. Trimming stripped 5 bases from V and 8 bases from J, with 10 bases between. The CDR3 sequence: CASSPSRYSPLHF. The CDR3, as DNA: TGTGCCAGCAGTCCTTCTCGATATTCACCCCTCCACTTT.

This clone was observed a few times. V gene TRBV7-2 combines with J gene TRBJ2-7; 11 bases are a match to TRBD1. The germline V gene encodes CDR1 SGHTA and CDR2 FQGNSA. CDR3 length: 15 residues. V lost 5 bases and J lost 3; bases outside the gene matches: 6. CDR3 in DNA: TGTGCCAGCAGCCCAGGGACAGGGGGTGTCTACGAGCAGTACTTC. Translated, it gives CASSPGTGGVYEQYF.

The CDR3 nucleotides read TGTGCCAGCAGACAGGGGGCATCGCAGTTCTTC. Its protein is CASRQGASQFF. The V call is TRBV13, the J call TRBJ2-1, with 9 bases identical to TRBD1. CDR1 is PRHDT and CDR2 is FYEKMQ in the germline V gene (reference sequence). Trimming took 6 bases from V and 12 from J; bases not matched to a gene: 3. CDR3 length: 11 residues.

V and J are TRBV5-1 and TRBJ2-5; weak D call: TRBD2 (7 bases). Trimming shortened V by 8 bases and J by 1 base, and 15 bases separated the two germline ends. CDR1 and CDR2 from the germline V gene are SGHRS and YFSETQ. The length of the CDR3 is 14 residues. The CDR3 region is CASAGGGAQETQYF. DNA for the CDR3: TGCGCCAGTGCCGGAGGGGGGGCCCAAGAGACCCAGTACTTC. The full variable domain, rest sourced from reference TRBV5-1 and TRBJ2-5, is KAGVTQTPRYLIKTRGQQVTLSCSPISGHRSVSWYQQTPGQGLQFLFEYFSETQRNKGNFPGRFSGRQFSNSRSEMNVSTLELGDSALYLCASAGGGAQETQYFGPGTRLLVL.

The chain joins TRBV9 to TRBJ1-6; 8 bases agree with TRBD1. The CDR3 runs to 15 residues. V shed 2 bases and J 6 bases; nucleotides not matched to a gene: 4. Per germline, CDR1 SGDLS and CDR2 YYNGEE. The CDR3 DNA is TGTGCCAGCAGCGTTTTAGACAGGGGTAATTCACCCCTCCACTTT. This encodes CASSVLDRGNSPLHF.

V is TRBV7-3 and J is TRBJ2-1; D is ambiguous. The CDR3 is 11 residues long. Trimming cost V 8 bases and J 5 bases, with 7 bases left between them. In germline, CDR1 is SGHTA, CDR2 FQGTGA. The CDR3 spells CASAADNEQFF. The CDR3, as DNA: TGTGCCAGCGCGGCGGACAATGAGCAGTTCTTC.